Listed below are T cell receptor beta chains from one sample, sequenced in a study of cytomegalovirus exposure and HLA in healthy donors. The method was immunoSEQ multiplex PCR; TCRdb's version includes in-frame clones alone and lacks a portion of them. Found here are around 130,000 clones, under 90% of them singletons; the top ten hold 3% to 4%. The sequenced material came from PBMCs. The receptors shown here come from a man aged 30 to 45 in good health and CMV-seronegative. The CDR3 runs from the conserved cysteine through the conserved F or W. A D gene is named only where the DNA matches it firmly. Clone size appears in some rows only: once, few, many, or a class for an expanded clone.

CDR3aa: CASSPGGQGRGEQYF; CDR3nt: TGTGCCAGCTCACCGGGTGGACAGGGGAGAGGCGAGCAGTACTTC; abundance: once; v_gene: TRBV18; d_gene: TRBD1; j_gene: TRBJ2-7
CDR3aa: CASSSGKQPQHF; CDR3nt: TGTGCCAGCAGCTCCGGGAAGCAGCCCCAGCATTTT; abundance: NA; v_gene: TRBV7-9; d_gene: NA; j_gene: TRBJ1-5
CDR3aa: CASSFSPYGYTF; CDR3nt: TGTGCCAGCAGCTTTTCCCCTTATGGCTACACCTTC; abundance: NA; v_gene: TRBV5-6; d_gene: NA; j_gene: TRBJ1-2
CDR3aa: CASSQDSTGYEQYF; CDR3nt: TGCGCCAGCAGCCAAGATTCAACAGGGTACGAGCAGTACTTC; abundance: NA; v_gene: TRBV4-3; d_gene: NA; j_gene: TRBJ2-7
CDR3aa: CATSRDGVRGPYRTEAFF; CDR3nt: TGTGCCACCAGCAGAGACGGGGTCAGGGGTCCCTATCGGACTGAAGCTTTCTTT; abundance: NA; v_gene: TRBV15; d_gene: NA; j_gene: TRBJ1-1
CDR3aa: CATSRDYSNQPQHF; CDR3nt: TGTGCCACCAGCAGAGACTATAGCAATCAGCCCCAGCATTTT; abundance: NA; v_gene: TRBV15; d_gene: NA; j_gene: TRBJ1-5
CDR3aa: CASSYSISGGVNEQFF; CDR3nt: TGTGCCAGCAGTTACTCGATTAGCGGGGGGGTCAATGAGCAGTTCTTC; abundance: NA; v_gene: TRBV6-5; d_gene: TRBD2; j_gene: TRBJ2-1
CDR3aa: CATRGGVDTGELFF; CDR3nt: TGTGCCACCCGCGGGGGGGTTGACACCGGGGAGCTGTTTTTT; abundance: once; v_gene: TRBV6-1; d_gene: TRBD2; j_gene: TRBJ2-2
CDR3aa: CATSRQGGEQFF; CDR3nt: TGTGCCACCAGCAGACAGGGAGGTGAGCAGTTCTTC; abundance: once; v_gene: TRBV15; d_gene: NA; j_gene: TRBJ2-1
CDR3aa: CASRLTGAHGYTF; CDR3nt: TGTGCCAGCCGACTGACAGGGGCCCATGGCTACACCTTC; abundance: NA; v_gene: TRBV7-2; d_gene: TRBD1; j_gene: TRBJ1-2
CDR3aa: CASSHHVDRLNSPLHF; CDR3nt: TGCGCCAGCAGCCATCACGTAGACAGGTTAAATTCACCCCTCCACTTT; abundance: few; v_gene: TRBV4-3; d_gene: NA; j_gene: TRBJ1-6
CDR3aa: CASSEDRLNEKLFF; CDR3nt: TGTGCCAGCAGTGAGGACAGGCTGAATGAAAAACTGTTTTTT; abundance: NA; v_gene: TRBV6-1; d_gene: TRBD1; j_gene: TRBJ1-4
CDR3aa: CASSLSAPGAYEQYF; CDR3nt: TGTGCCAGCAGTTTATCGGCCCCGGGGGCCTACGAGCAGTACTTC; abundance: NA; v_gene: TRBV27; d_gene: NA; j_gene: TRBJ2-7
CDR3aa: CASSLDRAVGNTIYF; CDR3nt: TGTGCCAGCAGTTTAGACAGGGCCGTTGGAAACACCATATATTTT; abundance: NA; v_gene: TRBV2; d_gene: TRBD1; j_gene: TRBJ1-3
CDR3aa: CASSAPRGRTNTEAFF; CDR3nt: TGCGCCAGCAGTGCGCCGCGGGGTCGGACGAACACTGAAGCTTTCTTT; abundance: NA; v_gene: TRBV10-2; d_gene: NA; j_gene: TRBJ1-1
CDR3aa: CASTGDRTLRAEAFF; CDR3nt: TGTGCCAGCACTGGAGACAGGACCTTAAGGGCTGAAGCTTTCTTT; abundance: NA; v_gene: TRBV6-5; d_gene: NA; j_gene: TRBJ1-1
CDR3aa: CASSYSRDRVNEQYF; CDR3nt: TGTGCCAGCAGTTACTCACGGGACAGGGTCAACGAGCAGTACTTC; abundance: NA; v_gene: TRBV6-5; d_gene: TRBD1; j_gene: TRBJ2-7
CDR3aa: CASSYRTGSWDGYTF; CDR3nt: TGTGCCAGCAGTTACCGGACAGGCTCTTGGGATGGCTACACCTTC; abundance: NA; v_gene: TRBV6-5; d_gene: TRBD1; j_gene: TRBJ1-2
CDR3aa: CASSQGTGLWDTEAFF; CDR3nt: TGTGCCAGCAGCCAAGGGACAGGTCTGTGGGACACTGAAGCTTTCTTT; abundance: NA; v_gene: TRBV5-8; d_gene: TRBD1; j_gene: TRBJ1-1
CDR3aa: CASSPGQGANTGELFF; CDR3nt: TGCGCCAGCAGCCCAGGACAGGGGGCGAACACCGGGGAGCTGTTTTTT; abundance: NA; v_gene: TRBV5-1; d_gene: TRBD1; j_gene: TRBJ2-2
CDR3aa: CASQGPNQPQHF; CDR3nt: TGTGCCAGCCAGGGTCCCAATCAGCCCCAGCATTTT; abundance: NA; v_gene: TRBV6-1; d_gene: NA; j_gene: TRBJ1-5
CDR3aa: CASSQASTGGPGTGELFF; CDR3nt: TGCGCCAGCAGCCAAGCTTCGACGGGGGGGCCAGGCACCGGGGAGCTGTTTTTT; abundance: NA; v_gene: TRBV4-1; d_gene: TRBD2; j_gene: TRBJ2-2
CDR3aa: CASSFSGGATTYKNIQYF; CDR3nt: TGTGCCAGCAGTTTTAGCGGGGGGGCGACGACTTACAAAAACATTCAGTACTTC; abundance: NA; v_gene: TRBV27; d_gene: TRBD2; j_gene: TRBJ2-4
CDR3aa: CASSPLQTGQNTEAFF; CDR3nt: TGTGCCAGCTCACCGCTGCAGACAGGCCAAAACACTGAAGCTTTCTTT; abundance: NA; v_gene: TRBV18; d_gene: NA; j_gene: TRBJ1-1
CDR3aa: CASSLGGQGGGQPQHF; CDR3nt: TGTGCCAGCAGCTTAGGTGGCCAGGGGGGAGGCCAGCCCCAGCATTTT; abundance: NA; v_gene: TRBV7-9; d_gene: TRBD1; j_gene: TRBJ1-5
CDR3aa: CASSIVSGTTEAFF; CDR3nt: TGTGCCAGTAGTATAGTCTCAGGTACCACTGAAGCTTTCTTT; abundance: NA; v_gene: TRBV19; d_gene: NA; j_gene: TRBJ1-1
CDR3aa: CASGLHGTTFIPYEQYF; CDR3nt: TGTGCTAGTGGCCTTCACGGGACAACCTTTATTCCCTACGAGCAGTACTTC; abundance: NA; v_gene: TRBV12-5; d_gene: NA; j_gene: TRBJ2-7
CDR3aa: CASSSYVGQGARAGLQETQYF; CDR3nt: TGTGCCAGCAGTTCGTACGTTGGGCAGGGGGCGCGGGCTGGCCTACAAGAGACCCAGTACTTC; abundance: NA; v_gene: TRBV28; d_gene: TRBD1; j_gene: TRBJ2-5
CDR3aa: CASSQDDRGGNQPQHF; CDR3nt: TGTGCCAGCAGCCAAGATGATCGGGGAGGCAATCAGCCCCAGCATTTT; abundance: once; v_gene: TRBV4-2; d_gene: NA; j_gene: TRBJ1-5
CDR3aa: CASSARGFTEAFF; CDR3nt: TGTGCCAGCAGCGCTAGGGGGTTCACTGAAGCTTTCTTT; abundance: NA; v_gene: TRBV5-4; d_gene: NA; j_gene: TRBJ1-1
CDR3aa: CASRLTGGVPYEQYF; CDR3nt: TGTGCCAGCAGGTTGACAGGGGGCGTCCCCTACGAGCAGTACTTC; abundance: NA; v_gene: TRBV5-5; d_gene: TRBD1; j_gene: TRBJ2-7
CDR3aa: CASSLGRDSYEQYF; CDR3nt: TGCGCCAGCAGCTTAGGGCGGGACTCCTACGAGCAGTACTTC; abundance: NA; v_gene: TRBV5-1; d_gene: NA; j_gene: TRBJ2-7
CDR3aa: CASSLQGTDSGEQFF; CDR3nt: TGCGCCAGCAGCTTACAAGGAACCGATAGCGGGGAGCAGTTCTTC; abundance: NA; v_gene: TRBV5-1; d_gene: TRBD2; j_gene: TRBJ2-1
CDR3aa: CASSLFGTNQETQYF; CDR3nt: TGTGCCAGCAGTTTATTTGGGACAAACCAAGAGACCCAGTACTTC; abundance: NA; v_gene: TRBV28; d_gene: NA; j_gene: TRBJ2-5
CDR3aa: CASSSTSGQETQYF; CDR3nt: TGTGCCAGCTCAAGCACTAGCGGACAAGAGACCCAGTACTTC; abundance: NA; v_gene: TRBV18; d_gene: TRBD2; j_gene: TRBJ2-5
CDR3aa: CASSKRTGLEKLFF; CDR3nt: TGTGCCAGCAGTAAACGGACAGGGTTGGAAAAACTGTTTTTT; abundance: NA; v_gene: TRBV27; d_gene: TRBD1; j_gene: TRBJ1-4
CDR3aa: CASSKDRGQSYEQYF; CDR3nt: TGTGCCAGTAGTAAGGACAGGGGGCAGAGCTACGAGCAGTACTTC; abundance: NA; v_gene: TRBV19; d_gene: TRBD1; j_gene: TRBJ2-7
CDR3aa: CATAGTYNSPLHF; CDR3nt: TGTGCCACGGCAGGGACCTATAATTCACCCCTCCACTTT; abundance: NA; v_gene: TRBV6-1; d_gene: NA; j_gene: TRBJ1-6
CDR3aa: CASSPTGYSNQPQHF; CDR3nt: TGTGCCAGCAGCCCGACAGGTTATAGCAATCAGCCCCAGCATTTT; abundance: NA; v_gene: TRBV7-8; d_gene: NA; j_gene: TRBJ1-5
CDR3aa: CASSLGARDVYGYTF; CDR3nt: TGTGCCAGCAGCTTGGGGGCCAGGGATGTCTATGGCTACACCTTC; abundance: NA; v_gene: TRBV5-6; d_gene: NA; j_gene: TRBJ1-2
CDR3aa: CASGTGLNTGELFF; CDR3nt: TGTGCCAGCGGGACAGGGCTTAACACCGGGGAGCTGTTTTTT; abundance: NA; v_gene: TRBV28; d_gene: TRBD1; j_gene: TRBJ2-2
CDR3aa: CASSSRSGTANYGYTF; CDR3nt: TGTGCCAGCAGCTCAAGATCCGGGACAGCTAACTATGGCTACACCTTC; abundance: NA; v_gene: TRBV5-4; d_gene: TRBD1; j_gene: TRBJ1-2
CDR3aa: CASSQVQAGLYEQYF; CDR3nt: TGCGCCAGCAGCCAAGTTCAAGCGGGGTTGTACGAGCAGTACTTC; abundance: NA; v_gene: TRBV4-1; d_gene: TRBD2; j_gene: TRBJ2-7
CDR3aa: CASSEGYYGYTF; CDR3nt: TGTGCCAGCAGTGAGGGCTACTATGGCTACACCTTC; abundance: NA; v_gene: TRBV6-1; d_gene: NA; j_gene: TRBJ1-2
CDR3aa: CASSLTGLSSYNSPLHF; CDR3nt: TGTGCCAGCAGCTTGACAGGGCTTAGCTCCTATAATTCACCCCTCCACTTT; abundance: once; v_gene: TRBV5-4; d_gene: NA; j_gene: TRBJ1-6
CDR3aa: CASSRTFSSYNEQFF; CDR3nt: TGTGCCAGCAGTCGGACTTTTAGCTCCTACAATGAGCAGTTCTTC; abundance: NA; v_gene: TRBV6-6; d_gene: NA; j_gene: TRBJ2-1
CDR3aa: CASSQDSVTKAFF; CDR3nt: TGTGCCAGCAGCCAAGATTCCGTCACAAAAGCTTTCTTT; abundance: NA; v_gene: TRBV4-2; d_gene: NA; j_gene: TRBJ1-1
CDR3aa: CASSLGQGAPNEQFF; CDR3nt: TGTGCCAGCAGCTTAGGACAGGGGGCGCCGAATGAGCAGTTCTTC; abundance: NA; v_gene: TRBV7-9; d_gene: TRBD1; j_gene: TRBJ2-1